This TCR beta chain was documented in a study of blood T cell repertoires in COVID-19. Study in general: The samples span acute and convalescent COVID-19 from the United States, Italy and Spain. Sources were T cells, B-cell-depleted T cells, or PBMCs; the material itself was cDNA or gDNA.

This clone has more than one count but fewer than ten. Germline V gene data show CDR1 as LGHDT and CDR2 as YNNKEL (reference sequence). V was shortened by 1 base and J by 0 bases, with 13 bases between the two germline ends. The CDR3 is made up of 17 amino acids. Per the original methods: Estimation of nucleated cell counts was performed using reference gene primer amplification. Repertoires were generated with immunoSEQ multiplex PCR, while TCRdb's copy carries only in-frame clones and drops some. V and J calls and clone size follow that table, whereas D and trimming were derived from the DNA. The top ten clones hold approximately 0.88% of a sample with fewer than 140,000 clones, about two thirds of them seen once.

This clonotype was sampled from a human donor with acute or convalescent COVID-19. The donor label of this sample is uncertain. The sample consisted of peripheral blood. This chain uses TRBV3-1 (or the pseudogene TRBV3-2) with TRBJ1-3; no reliable D call. Here the CDR3 reads CASSQAFPGSSGNTIYF. CDR3 nucleotides: TGTGCCAGCAGCCAAGCGTTTCCAGGCAGCTCTGGAAACACCATATATTTT.